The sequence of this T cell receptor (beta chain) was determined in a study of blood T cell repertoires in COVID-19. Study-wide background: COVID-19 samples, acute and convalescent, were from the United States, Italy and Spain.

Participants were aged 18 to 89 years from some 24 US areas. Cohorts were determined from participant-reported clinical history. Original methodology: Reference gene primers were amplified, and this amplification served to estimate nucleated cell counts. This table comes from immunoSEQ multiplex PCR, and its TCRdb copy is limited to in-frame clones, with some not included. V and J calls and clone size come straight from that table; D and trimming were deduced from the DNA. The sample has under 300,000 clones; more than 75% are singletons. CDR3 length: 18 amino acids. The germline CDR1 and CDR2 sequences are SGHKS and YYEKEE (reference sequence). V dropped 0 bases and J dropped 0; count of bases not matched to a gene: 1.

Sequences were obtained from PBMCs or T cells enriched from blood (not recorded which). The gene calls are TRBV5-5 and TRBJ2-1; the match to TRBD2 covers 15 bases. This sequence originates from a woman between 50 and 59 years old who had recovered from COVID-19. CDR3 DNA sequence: TGTGCCAGCAGCTTGGGGACTAGCGGGAGGGCCTCCTACAATGAGCAGTTCTTC. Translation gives CASSLGTSGRASYNEQFF.